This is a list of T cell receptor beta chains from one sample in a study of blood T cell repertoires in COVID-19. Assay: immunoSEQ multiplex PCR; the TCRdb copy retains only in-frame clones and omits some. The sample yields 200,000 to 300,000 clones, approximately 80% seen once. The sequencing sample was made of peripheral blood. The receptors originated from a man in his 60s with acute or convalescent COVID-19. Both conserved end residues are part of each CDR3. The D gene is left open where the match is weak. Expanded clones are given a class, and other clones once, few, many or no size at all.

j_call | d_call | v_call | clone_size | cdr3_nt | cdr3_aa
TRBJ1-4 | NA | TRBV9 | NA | TGTGCCAGCAGCGTAGCTACGGGTACAACTAATGAAAAACTGTTTTTT | CASSVATGTTNEKLFF
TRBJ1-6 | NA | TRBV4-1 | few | TGCGCCAGCAGCCTAATCAGGGCCGGTTCACCCCTCCACTTT | CASSLIRAGSPLHF
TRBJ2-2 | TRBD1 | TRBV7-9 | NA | TGTGCCAGCAGCTTAGGCAGGGGGCAAAACACCGGGGAGCTGTTTTTT | CASSLGRGQNTGELFF
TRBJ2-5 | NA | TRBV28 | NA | TGTGCCAGCAGCTTGAAGCCGGGGGTAGTTCGGGAGACCCAGTACTTC | CASSLKPGVVRETQYF
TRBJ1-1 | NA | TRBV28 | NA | TGTGCCAGCAGTTTATTGGGGCCCACTGAAGCTTTCTTT | CASSLLGPTEAFF
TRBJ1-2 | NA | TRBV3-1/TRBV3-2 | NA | TGTGCCAGCTTGGGACACCAGCCTAACTATGGCTACACCTTC | CASLGHQPNYGYTF
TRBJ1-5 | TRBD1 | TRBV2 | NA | TGTGCCAGCAGTCGACAGGGGGGTCAGCCCCAGCATTTT | CASSRQGGQPQHF
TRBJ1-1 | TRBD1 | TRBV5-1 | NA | TGCGCCAGCAGCTTACAGGGGTTAAGGGACACTGAAGCTTTCTTT | CASSLQGLRDTEAFF
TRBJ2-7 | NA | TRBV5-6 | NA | TGTGCCAGCAGCTTGGCCAGTTGGGGGAGGCCCTACGAGCAGTACTTC | CASSLASWGRPYEQYF
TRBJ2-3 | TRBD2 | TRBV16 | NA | TGTGCCAGCAGCCAACCACTAGCGGGGGGGACTGGCACAGATACGCAGTATTTT | CASSQPLAGGTGTDTQYF
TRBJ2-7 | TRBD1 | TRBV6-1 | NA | TGTGCCAGCAGTGTGGAGGACAGGTTCTTCTCCTACGAGCAGTACTTC | CASSVEDRFFSYEQYF
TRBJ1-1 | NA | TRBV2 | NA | TGTGCCAGCAGTGAATTAGAGGGCCCGAACACTGAAGCTTTCTTT | CASSELEGPNTEAFF
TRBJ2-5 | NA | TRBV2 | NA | TGTGCCAGCAGCCGCCGGGAGCAAGAGACCCAGTACTTC | CASSRREQETQYF
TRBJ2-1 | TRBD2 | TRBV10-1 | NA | TGCGCCAGCAGTGAGCGGGGGGTCTACAATGAGCAGTTCTTC | CASSERGVYNEQFF
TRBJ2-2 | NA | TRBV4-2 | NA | TGTGCCAGCAGCCAAGAGGCCAGGGGGAGGTCGGGCGGGGAGCTGTTTTTT | CASSQEARGRSGGELFF
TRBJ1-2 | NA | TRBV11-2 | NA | TGTGCCAGCAGTCCCACGGGGGATACCTATGGCTACACCTTC | CASSPTGDTYGYTF
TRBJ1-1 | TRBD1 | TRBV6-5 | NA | TGTGCCAGCAGTAATCAGGGGGCGGCAAAAGCTTTCTTT | CASSNQGAAKAFF
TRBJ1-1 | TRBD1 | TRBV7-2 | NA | TGTGCCAGCAGCGAGACAGGGGGAAGGAACACTGAAGCTTTCTTT | CASSETGGRNTEAFF
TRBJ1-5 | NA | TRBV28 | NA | TGTGCCAGCAGTTTCCGGGAGCCCAATCAGCCCCAGCATTTT | CASSFREPNQPQHF
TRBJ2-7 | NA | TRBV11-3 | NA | TGTGCCAGCAGCTTAGCAAGCGGGGGACAGTACGAGCAGTACTTC | CASSLASGGQYEQYF